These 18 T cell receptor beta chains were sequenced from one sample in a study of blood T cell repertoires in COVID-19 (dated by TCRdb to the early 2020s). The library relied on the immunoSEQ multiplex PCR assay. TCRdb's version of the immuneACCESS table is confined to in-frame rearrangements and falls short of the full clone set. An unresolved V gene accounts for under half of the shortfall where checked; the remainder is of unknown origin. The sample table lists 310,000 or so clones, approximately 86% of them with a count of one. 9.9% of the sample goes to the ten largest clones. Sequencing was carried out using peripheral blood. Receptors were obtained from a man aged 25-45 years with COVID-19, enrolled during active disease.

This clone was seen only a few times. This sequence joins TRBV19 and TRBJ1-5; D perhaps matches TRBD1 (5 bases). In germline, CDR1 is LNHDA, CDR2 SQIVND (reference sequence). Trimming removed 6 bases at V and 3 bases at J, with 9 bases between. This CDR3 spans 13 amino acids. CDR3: CASRPGLNQPQHF. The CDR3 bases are TGTGCCAGTAGGCCGGGACTCAATCAGCCCCAGCATTTT.

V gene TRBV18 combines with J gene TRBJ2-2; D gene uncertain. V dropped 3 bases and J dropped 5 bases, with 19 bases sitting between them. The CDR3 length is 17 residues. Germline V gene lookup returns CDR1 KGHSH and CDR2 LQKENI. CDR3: CASSPNPWHSQTGELFF. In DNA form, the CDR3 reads TGTGCCAGCTCACCCAATCCCTGGCACAGTCAGACCGGGGAGCTGTTTTTT.

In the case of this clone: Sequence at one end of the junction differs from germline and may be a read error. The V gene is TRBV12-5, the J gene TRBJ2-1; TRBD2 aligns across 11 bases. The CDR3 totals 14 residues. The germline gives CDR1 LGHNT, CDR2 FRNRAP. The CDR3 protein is CASVPSGGGLAVVF. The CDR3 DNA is TGTGCTAGTGTCCCCTCGGGGGGGGGACTAGCGGTGGTCTTC.

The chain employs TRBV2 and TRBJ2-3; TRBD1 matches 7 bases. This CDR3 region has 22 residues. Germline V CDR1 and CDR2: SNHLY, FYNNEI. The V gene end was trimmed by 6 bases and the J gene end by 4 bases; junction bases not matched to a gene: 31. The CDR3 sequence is CASRLKISTSSNRGLVSDTQYF. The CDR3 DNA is TGTGCCAGCAGGTTAAAGATTTCAACAAGCTCCAACAGGGGCCTTGTGTCAGATACGCAGTATTTT.

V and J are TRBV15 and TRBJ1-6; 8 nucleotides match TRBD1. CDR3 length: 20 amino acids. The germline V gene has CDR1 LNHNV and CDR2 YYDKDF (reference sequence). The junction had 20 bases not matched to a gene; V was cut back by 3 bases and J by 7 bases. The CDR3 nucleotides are TGTGCCACCAGCAGTACCGGGACAGGAAAGGACCTGCGACCAAATTCACCCCTCCACTTT. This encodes CATSSTGTGKDLRPNSPLHF.

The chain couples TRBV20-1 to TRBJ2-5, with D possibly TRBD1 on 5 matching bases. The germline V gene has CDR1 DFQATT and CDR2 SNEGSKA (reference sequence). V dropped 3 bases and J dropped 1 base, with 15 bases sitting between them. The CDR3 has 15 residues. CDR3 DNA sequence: TGCAGTGCTAGTATATCTAGTGACAGCCAAGAGACCCAGTACTTC. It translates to CSASISSDSQETQYF.

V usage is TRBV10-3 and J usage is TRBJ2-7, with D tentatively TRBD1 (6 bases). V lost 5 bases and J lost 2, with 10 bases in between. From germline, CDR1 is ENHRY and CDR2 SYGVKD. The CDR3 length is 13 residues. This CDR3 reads CAISRQEPYEQYF. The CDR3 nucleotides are TGTGCCATCAGTCGACAGGAGCCCTACGAGCAGTACTTC.

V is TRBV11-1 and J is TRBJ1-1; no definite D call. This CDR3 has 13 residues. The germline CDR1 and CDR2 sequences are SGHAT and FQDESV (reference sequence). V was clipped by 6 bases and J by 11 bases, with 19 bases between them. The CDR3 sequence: CASSLLLSVGAFF. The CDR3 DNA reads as TGTGCCAGCAGTCTCCTTTTGAGTGTCGGGGCTTTCTTT.

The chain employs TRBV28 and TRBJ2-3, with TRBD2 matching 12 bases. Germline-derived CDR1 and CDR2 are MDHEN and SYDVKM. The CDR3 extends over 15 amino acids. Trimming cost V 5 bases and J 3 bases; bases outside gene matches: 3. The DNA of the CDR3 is TGTGCCAGCAGTGAACTAGCGGGAGGTACAGATACGCAGTATTTT. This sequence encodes CASSELAGGTDTQYF.

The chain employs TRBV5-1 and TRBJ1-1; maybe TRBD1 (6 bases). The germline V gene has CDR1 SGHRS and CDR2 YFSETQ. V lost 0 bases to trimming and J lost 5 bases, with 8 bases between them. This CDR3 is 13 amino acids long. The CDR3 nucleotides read TGCGCCAGCAGCTTGGCAGGGGTTACTGAAGCTTTCTTT. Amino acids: CASSLAGVTEAFF.

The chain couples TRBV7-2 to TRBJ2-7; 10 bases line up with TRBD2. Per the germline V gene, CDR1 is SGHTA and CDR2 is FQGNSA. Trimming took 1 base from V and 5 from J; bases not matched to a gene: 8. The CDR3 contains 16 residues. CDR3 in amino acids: CASSLGVSGRANEQYF. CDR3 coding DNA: TGTGCCAGCAGCTTAGGTGTCAGCGGGAGGGCCAACGAGCAGTACTTC.

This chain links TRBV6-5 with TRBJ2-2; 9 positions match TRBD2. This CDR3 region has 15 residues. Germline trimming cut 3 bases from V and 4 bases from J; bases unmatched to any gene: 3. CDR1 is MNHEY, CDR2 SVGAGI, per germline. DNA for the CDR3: TGTGCCAGCAGTTATGTGACTAGCGGCACCGGGGAGCTGTTTTTT. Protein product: CASSYVTSGTGELFF.

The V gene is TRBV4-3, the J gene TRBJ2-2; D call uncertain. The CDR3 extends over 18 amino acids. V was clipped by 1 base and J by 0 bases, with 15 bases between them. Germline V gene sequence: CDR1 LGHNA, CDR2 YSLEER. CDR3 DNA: TGCGCCAGCAGCCAAGGCCAGGCATACGTCTCGAACACCGGGGAGCTGTTTTTT. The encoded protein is CASSQGQAYVSNTGELFF.

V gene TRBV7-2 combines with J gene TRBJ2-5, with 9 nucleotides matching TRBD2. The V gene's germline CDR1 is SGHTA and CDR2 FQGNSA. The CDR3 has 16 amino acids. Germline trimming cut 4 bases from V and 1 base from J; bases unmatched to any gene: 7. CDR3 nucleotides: TGTGCCAGCAGCTCTGGAATGACTAGCGGCCAAGAGACCCAGTACTTC. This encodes CASSSGMTSGQETQYF. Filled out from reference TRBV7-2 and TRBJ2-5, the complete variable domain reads GAGVSQSPSNKVTEKGKDVELRCDPISGHTALYWYRQSLGQGLEFLIYFQGNSAPDKSGLPSDRFSAERTGGSVSTLTIQRTQQEDSAVYLCASSSGMTSGQETQYFGPGTRLLVL.

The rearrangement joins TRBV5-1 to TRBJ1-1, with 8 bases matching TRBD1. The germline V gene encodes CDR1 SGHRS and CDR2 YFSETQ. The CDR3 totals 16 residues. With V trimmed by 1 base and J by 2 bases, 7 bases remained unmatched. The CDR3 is CASSLLFRGQNTEAFF. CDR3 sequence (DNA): TGCGCCAGCAGCTTGTTATTCAGGGGGCAAAACACTGAAGCTTTCTTT.

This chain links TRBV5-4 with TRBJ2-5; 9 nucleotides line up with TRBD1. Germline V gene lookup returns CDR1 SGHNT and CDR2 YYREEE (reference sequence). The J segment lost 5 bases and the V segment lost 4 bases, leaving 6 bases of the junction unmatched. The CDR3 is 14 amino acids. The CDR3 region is CASSGTGLGETQYF. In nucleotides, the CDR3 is TGTGCCAGCAGCGGGACAGGGCTCGGGGAGACCCAGTACTTC.

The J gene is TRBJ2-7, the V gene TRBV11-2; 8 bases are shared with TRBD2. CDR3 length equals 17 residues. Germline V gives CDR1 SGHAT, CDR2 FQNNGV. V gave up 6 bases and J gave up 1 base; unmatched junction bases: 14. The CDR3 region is CASSYVGAGVGSYEQYF. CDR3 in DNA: TGTGCCAGCAGTTATGTAGGAGCGGGAGTGGGGTCCTACGAGCAGTACTTC.

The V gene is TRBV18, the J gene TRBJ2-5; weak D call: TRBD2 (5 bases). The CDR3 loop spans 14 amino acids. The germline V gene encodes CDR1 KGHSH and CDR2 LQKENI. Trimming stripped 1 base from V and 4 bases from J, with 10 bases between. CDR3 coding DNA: TGTGCCAGCTCACCACTTCGGGCGGGAGAGACCCAGTACTTC. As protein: CASSPLRAGETQYF.